This T cell receptor beta chain was retrieved from a study of patients and donors after allogeneic stem cell transplantation. This clonotype is a singleton in its sample. Trimming took off 1 base at V and 6 bases at J, with 14 bases between the two ends. Germline CDR1 is GTSNPN and CDR2 is SVGIG (reference sequence). The CDR3 spans 14 residues. One entry per CDR3 protein results from TCRdb running MiXCR on the RT-PCR reads. The sample holds 150,000 to 250,000 distinct CDR3 sequences, 41% seen once. Material: blood, either unsorted or a sorted T cell fraction (not recorded which). This chain uses TRBV30 with TRBJ2-3; D may be TRBD2 (6 bases). The receptor was derived from a human donor who was either an allogeneic HSCT recipient or a stem cell or donor lymphocyte infusion donor (not recorded which). It is not recorded whose cells these are; they may come from a transplant donor. In DNA, the CDR3 is TGTGCCTGGAGTGGGACTACTCCTCTTGATACGCAGTATTTT. Amino acids: CAWSGTTPLDTQYF.